The clone carrying this T cell receptor beta chain is medium-sized (0.01 to 0.1%). Its antigen is still unknown. This specimen belongs to a study of immune heterogeneity within non-small cell lung tumors. Looking at the study overall: Several squamous cell carcinomas, around ten non-squamous carcinomas and 1 not otherwise specified made up the tumors. Study observations and caveats: While identical dominant CDR3 beta clonotypes recurred across tumor sites within a patient, high-frequency clones unique to individual sites also appeared. Individual patients showed largely nonoverlapping sets of high-frequency T-cell receptor beta clonotypes.

TCRs were amplified from about 620 ng gDNA of bulk tumor per sample. Surgery yielded several widely spaced biopsies per primary tumor. Newly diagnosed with untreated non-small cell lung cancer, the patients underwent curative surgery. With 32 V and 13 J primers, multiplex PCR amplified the TCR beta CDR3. TCRdb recomputed calls from the multiplex PCR reads with MiXCR, one row per CDR3 protein. The table includes some 2,000 distinct CDR3 sequences, over 25% detected once. This receptor was identified in a man aged 55 to 70 with non-small cell lung cancer. Input material: lung tumor tissue.

CDR3 DNA: TGTGCCAGCAGGCTAGCGGGGTCTCCCAAAAACATTCAGTACTTC. Protein: CASRLAGSPKNIQYF. The chain combines TRBV6-1 with TRBJ2-4; TRBD2 aligns across 9 bases. In germline, CDR1 is MNHNS, CDR2 SASEGT. Trimming removed 6 bases from V and 2 bases from J; junction bases left unmatched: 5. This CDR3 region has 15 residues.